One sample yielded the 29 T cell receptor beta chains listed below, sequenced in a study of T cell responses to AZD1222 COVID-19 vaccine. The repertoire was sequenced with immunoSEQ multiplex PCR; TCRdb's copy has only in-frame clones and lacks some. The table includes 200,000 or so clones, almost 95% detected once. Sequenced here: peripheral blood, sampled on day 0 of AZD1222 vaccination. All receptors derive from an adult in good health.

This rearrangement joins TRBV15 to TRBJ1-2; 10 bases line up with TRBD1. Germline lookup yields CDR1 LNHNV and CDR2 YYDKDF (reference sequence). CDR3 size: 16 residues. Trimming removed 2 bases from V and 6 bases from J; junction bases left unmatched: 9. CDR3 DNA: TGTGCCACCAGCAGAAACCCCGGACAGGGGGTCGATGGCTACACCTTC. Translated: CATSRNPGQGVDGYTF.

This rearrangement joins TRBV19 to TRBJ1-2; TRBD1 is a possible D gene (5 bases). The CDR3 is made up of 14 amino acids. CDR1 and CDR2 from the germline V gene are LNHDA and SQIVND (reference sequence). The V gene lost 8 bases and the J gene lost 8 bases, with 21 bases spanning the gap. This CDR3 reads CASYPGRAQRGYTF. DNA of the CDR3: TGTGCCAGTTACCCCGGCAGGGCCCAAAGGGGCTACACCTTC.

V usage is TRBV30 and J usage is TRBJ1-2; the match to TRBD1 covers 7 bases. J lost 1 base, V lost 5 bases, and 10 bases had no gene match. The germline V gene encodes CDR1 GTSNPN and CDR2 SVGIG (reference sequence). The CDR3 is made up of 15 amino acids. The CDR3 DNA reads TGTGCCTGGCGCGGTCCCAGGGGGTTTAACTATGGCTACACCTTC. It specifies CAWRGPRGFNYGYTF.

This chain connects TRBV28 to TRBJ1-5; D might be TRBD1 (6 bases). Germline lookup yields CDR1 MDHEN and CDR2 SYDVKM. This CDR3 comprises 16 residues. The V end was cut by 6 bases, the J end by 3 bases, with 18 bases between. CDR3 DNA: TGTGCCAGCAGGGGCCTGACAGGACGTTTCAATCAGCCCCAGCATTTT. Encoded protein: CASRGLTGRFNQPQHF.

The chain couples TRBV23-1 to TRBJ1-5; D not resolved. TRBV23-1 carries the ORF label, with uncertain function. The CDR3 sequence is 18 residues long. V was trimmed by 6 bases and J by 7 bases, leaving 28 bases between them. DNA of the CDR3: TGCGCCAGCAGACGGGCCGCTCGGTGCACGCCCGTCCGGCAGCCCCAGCATTTT. It yields the protein CASRRAARCTPVRQPQHF.

The rearrangement joins TRBV11-3 to TRBJ2-1; 7 nucleotides align to TRBD2. This CDR3 region has 13 residues. Germline V lookup: CDR1 SGHNT, CDR2 YENEEA. Unmatched junction bases numbered 5, after V lost 4 bases and J lost 8 bases. The CDR3 DNA follows: TGTGCCAGCAGCTCGCGGGAGAAAGATGAGCAGTTCTTC. It encodes CASSSREKDEQFF.

The rearrangement joins TRBV5-1 to TRBJ1-2, with 10 bases matching TRBD1. This CDR3 region has 14 residues. The ends lost 4 bases at V and 7 bases at J; junction bases unmatched: 7. Germline CDR1 and CDR2: SGHRS and YFSETQ. The CDR3: CASSAGQGLGGYTF. CDR3 nucleotide sequence: TGCGCCAGCAGCGCGGGACAGGGGTTGGGTGGCTACACCTTC.

The chain combines TRBV5-1 with TRBJ2-1, with D unclear. Germline V CDR1 and CDR2: SGHRS, YFSETQ. Trimming removed 3 bases at V and 6 bases at J, with 16 bases between. The CDR3 totals 15 residues. The CDR3 sequence is CASSSLRERGNEQFF. DNA for the CDR3: TGCGCCAGCAGCTCCCTTAGGGAACGTGGCAATGAGCAGTTCTTC.

V is TRBV6-2 or TRBV6-3 and J is TRBJ2-7; D remains ambiguous. V was cut by 6 bases and J by 7 bases, with 13 bases left in between. Germline V gives CDR1 MNHEY, CDR2 SVGEGT. The CDR3 has 12 residues. The CDR3 sequence is CASSQTLLEQYF. CDR3 coding DNA: TGTGCCAGCAGCCAGACTCTTTTGGAGCAGTACTTC.

This chain uses TRBV30 with TRBJ2-3; TRBD2 agrees at 7 bases. Germline V gives CDR1 GTSNPN, CDR2 SVGIG (reference sequence). The CDR3 is 15 residues long. V was pared by 0 bases and J by 6 bases, with 9 bases of the junction left unmatched. CDR3 in DNA: TGTGCCTGGAGTGTACAAGTGGGAGGGGTCGATACGCAGTATTTT. Protein product: CAWSVQVGGVDTQYF.

V and J are TRBV5-1 and TRBJ2-4; 13 positions match TRBD2. Germline trimming cut 0 bases from V and 3 bases from J; bases unmatched to any gene: 0. CDR3 size: 16 residues. From germline, CDR1 is SGHRS and CDR2 YFSETQ. CDR3 DNA: TGCGCCAGCAGCTTGGGGACTAGCGGGAGCAAAAACATTCAGTACTTC. Translated: CASSLGTSGSKNIQYF.

This clone was detected only once. The chain combines TRBV6-5 with TRBJ1-2, with 7 bases matching TRBD1. After removal of 10 bases from V and 8 bases from J, the junction contained 10 bases not matched to a gene. The CDR3 spans 12 residues. From germline, CDR1 is MNHEY and CDR2 SVGAGI. CDR3 DNA sequence: TGTGCCATCCGGGACAGTCTTTACGGCTACACCTTC. Its protein product is CAIRDSLYGYTF.

The chain employs TRBV3-1 (or the pseudogene TRBV3-2) and TRBJ2-3; no definite D call. V was cut by 0 bases and J by 2 bases, with 18 bases left in between. The CDR3 runs 18 residues. Germline V gene sequence: CDR1 LGHDT, CDR2 YNNKEL (reference sequence). CDR3 amino acids: CASSQDFPTNQDTDTQYF. CDR3 nucleotides: TGTGCCAGCAGCCAAGATTTCCCCACAAACCAAGACACAGATACGCAGTATTTT.

CDR3 nucleotide sequence: TGCGCCAGCAGCCAAGGTGCCAGCGTCAGAGGAAACACCATATATTTT. Translated, it gives CASSQGASVRGNTIYF. V and J are TRBV4-3 and TRBJ1-3; no clear D. The V end was cut by 1 base, the J end by 4 bases, with 14 bases between. The CDR3 totals 16 residues. Germline V lookup: CDR1 LGHNA, CDR2 YSLEER.

J is TRBJ1-5 and V is TRBV28; 8 bases agree with TRBD1. The junction had 7 bases not matched to a gene; V was cut back by 4 bases and J by 2 bases. CDR3 length: 16 residues. Germline V gene sequence: CDR1 MDHEN, CDR2 SYDVKM. The chain's CDR3 is CASSSETGVGNQPQHF. As DNA, the CDR3 is TGTGCCAGCAGTTCCGAGACAGGGGTTGGCAATCAGCCCCAGCATTTT.

V usage is TRBV4-1 and J usage is TRBJ1-5, with D tentatively TRBD1 (5 bases). The V and J ends lost 0 bases and 3 bases respectively, with 9 bases between them. The germline gives CDR1 MGHRA, CDR2 YSYEKL. This CDR3 spans 15 amino acids. The CDR3 here is CASSQDRGDNQPQHF. CDR3 nucleotides: TGCGCCAGCAGCCAAGATCGGGGGGACAATCAGCCCCAGCATTTT.

The CDR3 here is CSVEKTEGTEAFF. The CDR3 DNA reads as TGCAGCGTTGAAAAAACAGAAGGAACTGAAGCTTTCTTT. This chain links TRBV29-1 with TRBJ1-1; D is undetermined. Between the trimmed V and J ends, which lost 2 bases and 5 bases, there was a span of 12 bases. The CDR3 covers 13 residues. In germline, CDR1 is SQVTM, CDR2 ANQGSEA.

The genes are TRBV10-3 and TRBJ1-3; 7 bases map to TRBD1. The germline CDR1 and CDR2 sequences are ENHRY and SYGVKD. The CDR3 is made up of 15 amino acids. Trimming at V came to 7 bases and at J to 0 bases, leaving 6 bases not matched to a gene. CDR3 sequence reads: CAITPGQSSGNTIYF. DNA for the CDR3: TGTGCCATCACCCCGGGACAGAGCTCTGGAAACACCATATATTTT.

The chain joins TRBV5-4 to TRBJ2-1; D may be TRBD2 (7 bases). Deletions cut 5 bases from V and 15 bases from J, with 21 bases between. The CDR3 covers 13 residues. CDR1 is SGHNT and CDR2 is YYREEE in the germline V gene (reference sequence). CDR3 region: CASRPSGAGRGFF. The CDR3 DNA reads as TGTGCCAGCAGACCGTCGGGGGCGGGGAGGGGGTTCTTC.

This chain uses TRBV27 with TRBJ2-1; 12 nucleotides align to TRBD1. The CDR3 contains 14 residues. CDR1 is MNHEY, CDR2 SMNVEV, per germline (reference sequence). The junction had 6 bases not matched to a gene; V was cut back by 8 bases and J by 7 bases. CDR3 sequence (DNA): TGTGCCAGCTCCGGGACAGGGGGCCCGAATGAGCAGTTCTTC. Translating it yields CASSGTGGPNEQFF.

The chain combines TRBV19 with TRBJ2-1, with TRBD2 matching over 9 bases. With 6 bases clipped from V and 0 bases from J, the junction kept 15 bases outside the gene matches. This CDR3 has 19 residues. Germline loops: CDR1 LNHDA, CDR2 SQIVND (reference sequence). This chain's CDR3 is CASRNSGAISGSSYNEQFF. The CDR3 DNA is TGTGCCAGTAGGAACAGTGGGGCGATTAGCGGGAGCTCCTACAATGAGCAGTTCTTC.

The CDR3 DNA reads TGCGCCAGCAGCCAAGCCGCAGACAGGGCCGATGGAGGAAACACCATATATTTT. Translation gives CASSQAADRADGGNTIYF. The chain is built from TRBV4-1 and TRBJ1-3; 7 nucleotides agree with TRBD1. Per germline, CDR1 MGHRA and CDR2 YSYEKL. CDR3 length: 18 amino acids. Losses at the gene ends were 1 base for V and 4 bases for J; bases not matched to a gene: 13.

The chain recombines TRBV10-3 with TRBJ2-1; perhaps TRBD1 as D (6 bases). Germline CDR1 and CDR2: ENHRY and SYGVKD. The ends were cut back, 0 bases at V and 5 bases at J, with 17 bases in the middle. This CDR3 is 17 amino acids long. This CDR3 is CAISESQGFGGNNEQFF. The CDR3 DNA reads as TGTGCCATCAGTGAGTCTCAGGGGTTTGGAGGAAACAATGAGCAGTTCTTC.

The chain recombines TRBV12-2 with TRBJ1-5. TRBV12-2 corresponds to a pseudogene. The CDR3 length is 13 residues. CDR3 nucleotide sequence: TGTGCAAGTCGCCCCGGTTACAATCAGCCCCAGCATTTT. Translating gives CASRPGYNQPQHF.

This chain connects TRBV4-3 to TRBJ2-1; the match to TRBD1 covers 11 bases. This CDR3 spans 15 amino acids. The germline V gene encodes CDR1 LGHNA and CDR2 YSLEER. Trimming cost V 3 bases and J 5 bases; bases outside gene matches: 3. The CDR3 is CASSQRDRGNNEQFF. The CDR3, as DNA: TGCGCCAGCAGCCAGCGGGACAGGGGGAACAATGAGCAGTTCTTC.

The CDR3: CASSARLAGGIGELFF. The CDR3 region has the DNA TGTGCCAGCAGTGCCCGACTAGCGGGAGGCATCGGGGAGCTGTTTTTT. The V call is TRBV6-1, the J call TRBJ2-2; TRBD2 agrees at 13 bases. CDR1 is MNHNS and CDR2 is SASEGT in the germline V gene. This CDR3 is built from 16 residues. Trimming took 4 bases from V and 7 from J; bases not matched to a gene: 6.

This chain joins TRBV6-2 or TRBV6-3 and TRBJ2-1; 11 nucleotides align to TRBD2. This CDR3 has 16 residues. Trimming at V came to 5 bases and at J to 6 bases, leaving 9 bases not matched to a gene. Looked up from germline, CDR1 is MNHEY and CDR2 is SVGEGT. Here the CDR3 reads CASSPSGLAGGNEQFF. The CDR3 DNA reads TGTGCCAGCAGTCCCTCAGGGCTAGCGGGAGGCAATGAGCAGTTCTTC.

V is TRBV7-3 and J is TRBJ2-1; D might be TRBD2 (6 bases). CDR1 SGHTA and CDR2 FQGTGA come from the germline V gene. V was pared by 2 bases and J by 0 bases, with 8 bases between. The CDR3 consists of 15 residues. CDR3 DNA sequence: TGTGCCAGCAGCTTAGCGGGACCCTCCTACAATGAGCAGTTCTTC. It translates to CASSLAGPSYNEQFF.

The chain couples TRBV19 to TRBJ1-3; weak D call: TRBD1 (5 bases). Per the germline V gene, CDR1 is LNHDA and CDR2 is SQIVND (reference sequence). The CDR3 loop spans 14 amino acids. V lost 7 bases to trimming and J lost 1 base, with 11 bases between them. The CDR3 loop reads CASIRDRSGNTIYF. CDR3 nucleotides: TGTGCCAGTATTCGAGACAGATCTGGAAACACCATATATTTT. Full variable domain (outside the CDR3, taken from reference TRBV19 and TRBJ1-3): DGGITQSPKYLFRKEGQNVTLSCEQNLNHDAMYWYRQDPGQGLRLIYYSQIVNDFQKGDIAEGYSVSREKKESFPLTVTSAQKNPTAFYLCASIRDRSGNTIYFGEGSWLTVV.